The 8 T cell receptor beta chains given below trace back to one sample, sequenced in a study of Ad26.COV2.S vaccination and SARS-CoV-2 variants. Treatment here: 19 received Ad26.COV2.S at low or high dose, single or two shots; a few received placebo; per-sample allocation not given. At day 63 after the first vaccine or placebo injection, samples were drawn. Sequencing was performed with immunoSEQ multiplex PCR; in TCRdb, only in-frame clones are kept and a portion is missing. The data hold about 440,000 clones, with 80% to 95% observed a single time. The sample was peripheral blood, taken in a trial of Ad26.COV2.S vaccine versus placebo. All receptors come from a person between 18 and 60 years old who received the Ad26.COV2.S COVID-19 vaccine or a placebo.

The rearrangement links TRBV19 to TRBJ2-4; D is unresolved. The CDR3 length is 13 residues. V gave up 7 bases and J gave up 4 bases, with 11 bases separating them. Germline V lookup: CDR1 LNHDA, CDR2 SQIVND (reference sequence). CDR3 nucleotides: TGTGCCAGTACCGGTGGGGTTAAAAACATTCAGTACTTC. This sequence encodes CASTGGVKNIQYF.

The chain joins TRBV5-4 to TRBJ2-6; 8 positions agree with TRBD1. Germline V gene lookup returns CDR1 SGHNT and CDR2 YYREEE (reference sequence). This CDR3 region has 19 residues. V shed 0 bases and J 0 bases; nucleotides not matched to a gene: 8. CDR3 coding DNA: TGTGCCAGCAGCTTGGTTCGAGGGACAGGAAGCTCTGGGGCCAACGTCCTGACTTTC. Protein: CASSLVRGTGSSGANVLTF.

This chain uses TRBV28 with TRBJ2-7; tentative D call: TRBD1 (6 bases). The V end lost 8 bases, the J end lost 0 bases, and 14 bases lay between the germline ends. Germline V gene data show CDR1 as MDHEN and CDR2 as SYDVKM. CDR3 size: 14 residues. CDR3 protein: CASHVGAASYEQYF. Here the CDR3 DNA reads TGTGCCAGCCATGTGGGGGCGGCCTCCTACGAGCAGTACTTC.

The chain recombines TRBV5-5 with TRBJ2-7; D tentatively fits TRBD1 or TRBD2 (5 bases each). CDR1 is SGHKS, CDR2 YYEKEE, per germline (reference sequence). The CDR3 sequence is 14 residues long. With 3 bases removed from V and 2 bases from J, the gap between germline ends came to 12 bases. CDR3 DNA sequence: TGTGCCAGCAGCTCCTGGGACCCTCCCTACGAGCAGTACTTC. Its protein product is CASSSWDPPYEQYF.

Concerning this clone: At one boundary the junction diverges from the germline segment, which might be a read error. The rearrangement links TRBV4-3 to TRBJ2-7; D remains ambiguous. The CDR3 is made up of 16 amino acids. Germline V lookup: CDR1 LGHNA, CDR2 YSLEER. The CDR3 is CTSSRIDGRYTYEQYF. CDR3 nucleotide sequence: TGCACCAGCAGCCGCATAGACGGCAGGTATACCTACGAGCAGTACTTC.

The chain couples TRBV7-3 to TRBJ1-6; 7 bases match TRBD1. This CDR3 region has 15 residues. CDR1 and CDR2 from the germline V gene are SGHTA and FQGTGA. V lost 2 bases to trimming and J lost 9 bases; unmatched junction nucleotides: 7. CDR3 in DNA: TGTGCCAGCAGCTTATACGGGACAGAAAGTTCACCCCTCCACTTT. It specifies CASSLYGTESSPLHF.

V is TRBV4-1 and J is TRBJ2-7; TRBD2 aligns across 7 bases. Germline-derived CDR1 and CDR2 are MGHRA and YSYEKL. J lost 2 bases, V lost 8 bases, and 9 bases had no gene match. This CDR3 contains 14 residues. Here the CDR3 reads CASQSGIPPYEQYF. Written as DNA, the CDR3 is TGCGCCAGCCAAAGCGGGATCCCCCCCTACGAGCAGTACTTC.

This clone was counted a few times. At the DNA level, this CDR3 is encoded by other sequences in the same sample as well. V gene TRBV2 combines with J gene TRBJ2-7; D is possibly TRBD2 (6 bases). Trimming stripped 8 bases from V and 0 bases from J, with 8 bases between. CDR1 and CDR2 from the germline V gene are SNHLY and FYNNEI. There are 12 residues in the CDR3. The CDR3 region has the DNA TGTGCCAGCGGGGGAGGCTCCTACGAGCAGTACTTC. Its protein is CASGGGSYEQYF.